The 21 T cell receptor beta chains presented below share a single source sample, sequenced in a study of blood T cell repertoires in COVID-19. Sequencing was performed with immunoSEQ multiplex PCR; in TCRdb, only in-frame clones are kept and a portion is missing. Seen here are about 180,000 clones, approximately 88% observed once, and the top ten hold more than 1.5%. The sample comprised peripheral blood. These receptors all come from a woman aged 45-65 years with acute or convalescent COVID-19.

CDR3 sequence (DNA): TGTGCCAGCACCAGAAGACTAGCGGGGGGGGATACGCAGTATTTT. Translating it yields CASTRRLAGGDTQYF. The rearrangement joins TRBV3-1 (or the pseudogene TRBV3-2) to TRBJ2-3; 14 bases line up with TRBD2. Looked up from germline, CDR1 is LGHDT and CDR2 is YNNKEL (reference sequence). CDR3 length equals 15 residues. The J segment lost 6 bases and the V segment lost 7 bases, leaving 6 bases of the junction unmatched.

This clone has only one observation. At one of its ends the junction is not consistent with the germline gene, which may arise from a read error. The J gene is TRBJ2-1, the V gene TRBV2; D is possibly TRBD2 (7 bases). Germline CDR1 SNHLY, CDR2 FYNNEI. This CDR3 is 14 amino acids long. The CDR3 region is CASREGGSYNEQFF. The CDR3 DNA reads as TGTGCCAGCCGTGAGGGGGGGTCGTACAATGAGCAGTTCTTC.

This clone was seen a few times. The chain combines TRBV10-3 with TRBJ2-4; maybe TRBD2 (6 bases). The CDR3 has 14 residues. Germline loops: CDR1 ENHRY, CDR2 SYGVKD. The ends were cut back, 8 bases at V and 2 bases at J, with 13 bases in the middle. The CDR3 loop is CAIGAEGTKNIQYF. In DNA form, the CDR3 reads TGTGCCATCGGGGCGGAGGGGACCAAAAACATTCAGTACTTC.

This clone came up once. The chain recombines TRBV4-3 with TRBJ1-5, with 7 bases aligning to TRBD1. CDR1 is LGHNA and CDR2 is YSLEER in the germline V gene. J gave up 11 bases and V 2 bases, and 6 bases lay outside the gene matches. CDR3 length: 13 residues. CDR3 sequence: CASSQTRGSAQHF. CDR3 bases: TGCGCCAGCAGCCAAACCAGGGGGTCGGCCCAGCATTTT.

This sequence joins TRBV11-2 and TRBJ2-1; 7 bases agree with TRBD1. The trim removed 1 base at V and 3 bases at J, leaving 3 bases unmatched. The CDR3 loop spans 15 amino acids. In germline, CDR1 is SGHAT, CDR2 FQNNGV. CDR3 amino acids: CASSLGGQSYNEQFF. The CDR3 nucleotides read TGTGCCAGCAGCTTAGGGGGACAGAGCTACAATGAGCAGTTCTTC.

The CDR3 is CASSLTDLGYTF. The CDR3 bases are TGTGCCAGCAGTCTCACAGATCTCGGCTACACCTTC. The genes are TRBV12-3 or TRBV12-4 and TRBJ1-2; D uncertain. CDR3 length equals 12 residues. The V gene lost 5 bases and the J gene lost 8 bases, with 12 bases spanning the gap.

The chain recombines TRBV5-1 with TRBJ2-2; perhaps TRBD2 as D (5 bases). CDR1 is SGHRS, CDR2 YFSETQ, per germline. V gave up 0 bases and J gave up 5 bases, with 14 bases separating them. The CDR3 consists of 16 residues. CDR3 region: CASSLGGQSGTGELFF. The CDR3 nucleotides read TGCGCCAGCAGCTTGGGAGGGCAATCGGGGACCGGGGAGCTGTTTTTT. The whole variable domain, filled in from reference TRBV5-1 and TRBJ2-2, reads KAGVTQTPRYLIKTRGQQVTLSCSPISGHRSVSWYQQTPGQGLQFLFEYFSETQRNKGNFPGRFSGRQFSNSRSEMNVSTLELGDSALYLCASSLGGQSGTGELFFGEGSRLTVL.

This chain uses TRBV7-9 with TRBJ2-3, with D perhaps matching TRBD1 (6 bases). The CDR3 contains 15 residues. The germline CDR1 and CDR2 sequences are SEHNR and FQNEAQ (reference sequence). Trimming stripped 5 bases from V and 3 bases from J, with 15 bases between. CDR3 bases: TGTGCCAGCAGCCCTCAGGGGATTCGGACAGATACGCAGTATTTT. Its protein product is CASSPQGIRTDTQYF.

This clone was seen only once. V and J are TRBV11-2 and TRBJ1-5; D ambiguous. The CDR3 loop spans 12 amino acids. Looked up from germline, CDR1 is SGHAT and CDR2 is FQNNGV. Between the trimmed V and J ends, which lost 0 bases and 7 bases, there was a span of 4 bases. In nucleotides, the CDR3 is TGTGCCAGCAGCTTAGAGGGCCAGCCCCAGCATTTT. Protein sequence: CASSLEGQPQHF.

The J gene is TRBJ2-7, the V gene TRBV5-6; 10 nucleotides align to TRBD1. The V gene end was trimmed by 3 bases and the J gene end by 0 bases; junction bases not matched to a gene: 6. The CDR3 contains 16 residues. The germline V gene encodes CDR1 SGHDT and CDR2 YYEEEE. This chain's CDR3 is CASSYLGQGGSYEQYF. The CDR3 DNA reads TGTGCCAGCAGCTATCTCGGACAGGGGGGCTCCTACGAGCAGTACTTC.

The V gene is TRBV20-1, the J gene TRBJ2-3, with D possibly being TRBD2 (5 bases). The V and J ends lost 3 bases and 2 bases respectively, with 12 bases between them. In germline, CDR1 is DFQATT, CDR2 SNEGSKA (reference sequence). The CDR3 sequence is 14 residues long. CDR3 bases: TGCAGTGCTAGTGGAGCGGAACCCACAGATACGCAGTATTTT. It codes for CSASGAEPTDTQYF.

The chain links TRBV10-3 to TRBJ2-7, with 11 bases lining up with TRBD1. CDR1 and CDR2 (germline): ENHRY, SYGVKD. The CDR3 is 14 residues long. Trimming removed 3 bases from V and 9 bases from J; junction bases left unmatched: 7. DNA for the CDR3: TGTGCCATCAGTGACCCCGGGACAGGGGGGAGGCAGTACTTC. Translated, it gives CAISDPGTGGRQYF.

The V call is TRBV3-1 (or the pseudogene TRBV3-2), the J call TRBJ1-1; TRBD1 might be the D (6 bases). The CDR3 contains 13 residues. The V end lost 6 bases, the J end lost 5 bases, and 13 bases lay between the germline ends. Germline V gene lookup returns CDR1 LGHDT and CDR2 YNNKEL (reference sequence). CDR3 DNA sequence: TGTGCCAGCAGATTGACAGGTCGGACTGAAGCTTTCTTT. Translating it yields CASRLTGRTEAFF.

V gene TRBV7-2 combines with J gene TRBJ1-2; perhaps TRBD1 as D (5 bases). This CDR3 has 13 residues. Germline V gene data show CDR1 as SGHTA and CDR2 as FQGNSA. Trimming left V 1 base short and J 4 bases short, with 7 bases between. The CDR3: CASSLVDTYGYTF. The CDR3 DNA is TGTGCCAGCAGCTTAGTGGACACCTATGGCTACACCTTC.

V and J are TRBV9 and TRBJ1-5; D perhaps matches TRBD1 (5 bases). From germline, CDR1 is SGDLS and CDR2 YYNGEE. CDR3 length: 15 amino acids. Trimming shortened V by 4 bases and J by 4 bases, and 15 bases separated the two germline ends. The DNA for the CDR3 is TGTGCCAGCAGCCCAACGGGGGGGGAGAATCAGCCCCAGCATTTT. This encodes CASSPTGGENQPQHF.

Written as DNA, the CDR3 is TGTGCCAGCAGCTTGAGCACGGGGTATAATTCACCCCTCCACTTT. Residues: CASSLSTGYNSPLHF. V and J are TRBV7-2 and TRBJ1-6; no clear D gene. The CDR3 is made up of 15 amino acids. The germline V gene has CDR1 SGHTA and CDR2 FQGNSA. Trimming removed 3 bases at V and 4 bases at J, with 10 bases between. Variable domain in full (rest from reference TRBV7-2 and TRBJ1-6): GAGVSQSPSNKVTEKGKDVELRCDPISGHTALYWYRQSLGQGLEFLIYFQGNSAPDKSGLPSDRFSAERTGGSVSTLTIQRTQQEDSAVYLCASSLSTGYNSPLHFGNGTRLTVT.

The gene calls are TRBV27 and TRBJ1-1; D unresolved. The V end lost 2 bases, the J end lost 2 bases, and 6 bases lay between the germline ends. The CDR3 runs to 13 residues. Germline V gene sequence: CDR1 MNHEY, CDR2 SMNVEV (reference sequence). The DNA of the CDR3 is TGTGCCAGCAGTTTAAGGAGAAACACTGAAGCTTTCTTT. This gives the protein CASSLRRNTEAFF.

This chain links TRBV11-3 with TRBJ1-3; 8 bases match TRBD1. The CDR3 spans 17 residues. V shed 5 bases, J shed 1 base, and the junction held 10 bases outside the gene matches. CDR1 is SGHNT and CDR2 is YENEEA in the germline V gene. The CDR3 region is CASSGRTGPPSGNTIYF. The CDR3 coding sequence is TGTGCCAGCAGCGGTCGGACAGGGCCACCGTCTGGAAACACCATATATTTT.

CDR3 sequence reads: CASSSTGITGELFF. CDR3 DNA: TGTGCCAGCAGTTCAACAGGGATCACCGGGGAGCTGTTTTTT. This chain joins TRBV6-4 and TRBJ2-2, with D possibly TRBD1 on 6 matching bases. Germline assignment: CDR1 MRHNA and CDR2 SNTAGT. This CDR3 is built from 14 residues. Trimming took off 5 bases at V and 4 bases at J, with 11 bases between the two ends.

This clone came up once. Written as DNA, the CDR3 is TGCAGTGCTAGTATCTCGGGGGGCATCTATGGCTACACCTTC. Protein product: CSASISGGIYGYTF. V and J are TRBV20-1 and TRBJ1-2; D is perhaps TRBD1 (6 bases). Trimming left V 3 bases short and J 4 bases short, with 15 bases between. Germline CDR1 is DFQATT and CDR2 is SNEGSKA (reference sequence). This CDR3 has 14 residues.

The V call is TRBV7-9, the J call TRBJ1-3; no clear D gene. The CDR3 is 17 residues long. Germline CDR1 is SEHNR and CDR2 is FQNEAQ (reference sequence). V lost 4 bases, J lost 7 bases, and 23 bases lay in between. The CDR3 DNA reads TGTGCCAGCAGCTCAGCCGTCACCATAAGCACGGTGAACACCATATATTTT. Protein: CASSSAVTISTVNTIYF.